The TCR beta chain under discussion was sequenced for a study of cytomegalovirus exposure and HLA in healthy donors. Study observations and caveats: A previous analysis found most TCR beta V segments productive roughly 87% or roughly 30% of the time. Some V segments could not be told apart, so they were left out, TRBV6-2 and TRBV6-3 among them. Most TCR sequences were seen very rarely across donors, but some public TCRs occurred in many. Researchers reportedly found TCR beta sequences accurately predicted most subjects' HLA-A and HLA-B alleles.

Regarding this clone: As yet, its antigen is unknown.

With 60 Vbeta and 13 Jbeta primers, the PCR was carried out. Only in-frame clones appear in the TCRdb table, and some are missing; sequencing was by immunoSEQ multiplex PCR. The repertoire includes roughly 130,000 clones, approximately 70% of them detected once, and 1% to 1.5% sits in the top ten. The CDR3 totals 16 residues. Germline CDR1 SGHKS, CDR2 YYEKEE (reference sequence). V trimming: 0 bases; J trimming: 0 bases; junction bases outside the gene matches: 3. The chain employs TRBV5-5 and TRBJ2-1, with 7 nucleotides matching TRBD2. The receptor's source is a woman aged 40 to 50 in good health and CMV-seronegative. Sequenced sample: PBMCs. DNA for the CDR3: TGTGCCAGCAGCTTGGCCCTAGCGGACTCCTACAATGAGCAGTTCTTC. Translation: CASSLALADSYNEQFF.